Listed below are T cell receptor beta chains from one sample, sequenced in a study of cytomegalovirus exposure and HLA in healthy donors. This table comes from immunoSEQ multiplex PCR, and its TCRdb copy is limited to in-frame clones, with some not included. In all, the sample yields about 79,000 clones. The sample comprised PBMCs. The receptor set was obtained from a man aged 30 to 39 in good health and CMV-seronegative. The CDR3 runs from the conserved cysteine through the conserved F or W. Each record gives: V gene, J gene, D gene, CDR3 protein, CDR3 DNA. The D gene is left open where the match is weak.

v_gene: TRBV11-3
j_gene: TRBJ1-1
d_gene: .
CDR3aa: CASSPWEGGHTEAFF
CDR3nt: TGTGCCAGCAGCCCCTGGGAGGGGGGACACACTGAAGCTTTCTTT

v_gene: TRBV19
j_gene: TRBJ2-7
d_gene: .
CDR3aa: CASSLRTAYEQYF
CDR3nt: TGTGCCAGTAGTCTCCGGACAGCCTACGAGCAGTACTTC

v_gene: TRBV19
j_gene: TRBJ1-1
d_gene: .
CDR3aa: CASTHPSGDNTEAFF
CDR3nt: TGTGCCAGTACCCATCCCAGCGGGGATAACACTGAAGCTTTCTTT

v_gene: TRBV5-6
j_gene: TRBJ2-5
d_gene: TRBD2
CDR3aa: CASSLPSGSQETQYF
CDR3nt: TGTGCCAGCAGCTTGCCTAGCGGGAGCCAAGAGACCCAGTACTTC

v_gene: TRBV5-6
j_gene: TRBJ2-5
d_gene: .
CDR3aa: CASSLGLSQETQYF
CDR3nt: TGTGCCAGCAGCTTGGGACTCTCCCAAGAGACCCAGTACTTC

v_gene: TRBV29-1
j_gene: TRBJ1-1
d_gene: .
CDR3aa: CSVGREEAFF
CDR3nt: TGCAGCGTTGGGCGGGAGGAAGCTTTCTTT

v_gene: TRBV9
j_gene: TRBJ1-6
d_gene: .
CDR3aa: CASSVGEYNSPLHF
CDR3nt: TGTGCCAGCAGCGTAGGGGAGTATAATTCACCCCTCCACTTT

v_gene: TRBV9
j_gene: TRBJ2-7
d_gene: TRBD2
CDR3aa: CASSVELAGAGEQYF
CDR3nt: TGTGCCAGCAGCGTAGAACTAGCGGGAGCGGGGGAGCAGTACTTC

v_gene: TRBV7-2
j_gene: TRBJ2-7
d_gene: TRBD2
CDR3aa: CASSLERGGYEQYF
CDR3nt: TGTGCCAGCAGCTTAGAGCGCGGGGGCTACGAGCAGTACTTC

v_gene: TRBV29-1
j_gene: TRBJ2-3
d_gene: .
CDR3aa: CSVKLRRGTDTQYF
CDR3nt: TGCAGCGTTAAACTCAGGAGGGGCACAGATACGCAGTATTTT

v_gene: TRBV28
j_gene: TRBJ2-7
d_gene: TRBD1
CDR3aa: CASSPRTGDPYEQYF
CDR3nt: TGTGCCAGCAGTCCCCGGACAGGGGATCCCTACGAGCAGTACTTC

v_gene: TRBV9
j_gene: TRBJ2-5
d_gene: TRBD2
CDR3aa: CASSVRGRGETQYF
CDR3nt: TGTGCCAGCAGCGTTCGCGGGAGGGGAGAGACCCAGTACTTC

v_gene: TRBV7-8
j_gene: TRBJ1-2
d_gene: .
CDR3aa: CASSLARVRNYGYTF
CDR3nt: TGTGCCAGCAGCTTAGCGAGGGTCCGTAACTATGGCTACACCTTC

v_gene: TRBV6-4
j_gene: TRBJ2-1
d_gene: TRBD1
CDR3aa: CASSEGTGDQFF
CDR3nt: TGTGCCAGCAGTGAAGGGACAGGCGACCAGTTCTTC

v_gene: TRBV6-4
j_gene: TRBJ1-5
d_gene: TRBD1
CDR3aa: CASRLRTGSNQPQHF
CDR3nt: TGTGCCAGCAGACTCCGGACAGGAAGCAATCAGCCCCAGCATTTT

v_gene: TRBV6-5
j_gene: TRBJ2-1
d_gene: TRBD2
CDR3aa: CASSYKRENNEQFF
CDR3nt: TGTGCCAGCAGTTACAAGCGGGAGAACAATGAGCAGTTCTTC

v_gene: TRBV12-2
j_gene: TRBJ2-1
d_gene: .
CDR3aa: CASRPRTGLGDNEQFF
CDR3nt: TGTGCAAGTCGCCCGAGGACAGGGTTAGGCGACAATGAGCAGTTCTTC

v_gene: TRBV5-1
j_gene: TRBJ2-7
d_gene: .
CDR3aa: CASTLVQGSHEQYF
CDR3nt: TGCGCCAGCACCTTAGTACAGGGATCCCACGAGCAGTACTTC

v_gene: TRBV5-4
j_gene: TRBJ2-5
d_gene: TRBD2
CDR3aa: CASSFSGSIETQYF
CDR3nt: TGTGCCAGCAGCTTTAGCGGGAGCATAGAGACCCAGTACTTC

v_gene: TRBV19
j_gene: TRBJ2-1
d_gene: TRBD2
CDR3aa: CASSLLAGGPYNEQFF
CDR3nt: TGTGCCAGTAGTCTACTAGCGGGAGGGCCCTACAATGAGCAGTTCTTC

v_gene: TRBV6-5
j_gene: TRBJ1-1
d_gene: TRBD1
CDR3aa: CASSYGGTANTEAFF
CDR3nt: TGTGCCAGCAGTTACGGTGGGACAGCGAACACTGAAGCTTTCTTT

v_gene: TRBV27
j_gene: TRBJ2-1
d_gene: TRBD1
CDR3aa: CASSSAGGASTQFF
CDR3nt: TGTGCCAGCAGTTCGGCAGGGGGCGCATCGACGCAGTTCTTC

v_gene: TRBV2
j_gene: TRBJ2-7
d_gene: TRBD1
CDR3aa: CASSGGTAPRIEQYF
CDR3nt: TGTGCCAGCAGTGGTGGGACAGCCCCAAGAATCGAGCAGTACTTC

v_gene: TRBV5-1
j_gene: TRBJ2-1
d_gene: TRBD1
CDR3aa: CASSLGTGGYYNEQFF
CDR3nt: TGCGCCAGCAGCTTGGGTACAGGGGGGTACTACAATGAGCAGTTCTTC

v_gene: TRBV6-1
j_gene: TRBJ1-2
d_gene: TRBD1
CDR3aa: CASSAYTGEGGYTF
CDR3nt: TGTGCTAGCAGTGCCTACACAGGGGAAGGCGGCTACACCTTC

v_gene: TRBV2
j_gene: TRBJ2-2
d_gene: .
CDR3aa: CASSRVRGTGELFF
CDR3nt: TGTGCCAGCAGTAGGGTCCGGGGCACCGGGGAGCTGTTTTTT

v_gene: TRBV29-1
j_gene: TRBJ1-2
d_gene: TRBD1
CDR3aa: CSAWTGVDGYTF
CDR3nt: TGCAGCGCTTGGACAGGGGTTGATGGCTACACCTTC

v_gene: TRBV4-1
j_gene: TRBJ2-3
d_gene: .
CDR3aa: CASSQEAGRTDTQYF
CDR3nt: TGCGCCAGCAGCCAAGAGGCAGGGAGGACAGATACGCAGTATTTT

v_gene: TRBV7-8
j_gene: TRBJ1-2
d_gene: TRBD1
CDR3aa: CASSWTGGDNYGYTF
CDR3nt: TGTGCCAGCAGCTGGACAGGGGGCGATAACTATGGCTACACCTTC

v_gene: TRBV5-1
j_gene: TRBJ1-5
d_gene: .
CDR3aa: CASSLVASGQPQHF
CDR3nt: TGCGCCAGCAGCTTGGTGGCATCGGGGCAGCCCCAGCATTTT

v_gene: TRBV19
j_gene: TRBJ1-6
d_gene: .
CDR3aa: CASSADRAEDSPLHF
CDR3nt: TGTGCCAGTAGTGCTGATCGGGCGGAGGATTCACCCCTCCACTTT

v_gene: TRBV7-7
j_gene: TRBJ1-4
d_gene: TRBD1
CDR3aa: CASSLSGTGGEKLFF
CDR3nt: TGTGCCAGCAGCTTAAGCGGGACAGGGGGGGAAAAACTGTTTTTT

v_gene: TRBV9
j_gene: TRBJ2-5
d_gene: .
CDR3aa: CASSVGQAGETQYF
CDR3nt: TGTGCCAGCAGCGTAGGACAGGCGGGAGAGACCCAGTACTTC

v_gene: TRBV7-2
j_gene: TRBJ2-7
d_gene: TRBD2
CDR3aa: CASSPRDYSYEQYF
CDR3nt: TGTGCCAGCAGCCCACGGGACTACTCCTACGAGCAGTACTTC

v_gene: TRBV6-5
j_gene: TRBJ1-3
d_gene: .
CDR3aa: CASSYRGGRGNTIYF
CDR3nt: TGTGCCAGCAGTTATCGGGGGGGAAGAGGAAACACCATATATTTT